This T cell receptor (beta chain) came from a study of post-analysis software for immune sequencing data. Study information: The cohort encompassed relapsing-remitting, secondary progressive and progressive-relapsing multiple sclerosis disease courses. Study-wide results and limits: Multiple sclerosis patients had significantly lower normalized Chao1 diversity than controls. Four to six TRBV segments appeared more often in patients than in controls, and TRBV5-6, TRBV5-1 and TRBV20-1 were among these. Samples from one preparation batch, clustered by F measure, grouped strongly together.

This CDR3 has 16 residues. Germline CDR1 reads MDHEN; CDR2 reads SYDVKM. Trimming removed 2 bases from V and 3 bases from J; junction bases left unmatched: 4. Every TCR beta cDNA library bore unique molecular identifiers. TCRdb reanalysed the PCR reads using MiXCR and keeps one entry per CDR3 protein. The sample contains about 810,000 distinct CDR3 sequences, roughly 50% of which appear only once. As concerns this clonotype: Its matching antigen is unknown.

Sequencing was carried out using blood. This TCR was recovered from a girl between 10 and 17 years old with multiple sclerosis. The gene calls are TRBV28 and TRBJ2-1; 10 bases line up with TRBD1. The CDR3 protein is CASSLRQGAGYNEQFF. The CDR3 region has the DNA TGTGCCAGCAGTTTAAGACAGGGGGCCGGCTACAATGAGCAGTTCTTC.